This is a list of T cell receptor beta chains from one sample in a study of identical twins' blood T cells. TCRdb reprocessed the 5' RACE reads via MiXCR and lists one record per CDR3 protein. The sample holds 300,000 to 450,000 distinct CDR3 sequences, 28% seen once. The sample consisted of PBMCs. The receptors derive from a woman aged 18-49 years in good health. Each CDR3 is given with its conserved first and last residue. A D gene is named only where the DNA matches it firmly. The size field is filled for only some rows; it gives once, few, many or a size class.

V gene	clone size	D gene	J gene	CDR3 protein	CDR3 DNA
TRBV29-1	few	.	TRBJ1-2	CSVGLGLGYTF	TGCAGCGTTGGGCTGGGCCTTGGCTACACCTTC
TRBV6-2/TRBV6-3	.	.	TRBJ2-1	CASSGLGRDEQVF	TGTGCCAGCAGCGGGCTGGGTAGGGATGAGCAGGTCTTC
TRBV20-1	.	TRBD2	TRBJ2-1	CSASASGGSYNEQFF	TGCAGTGCGTCGGCTAGCGGGGGGTCCTACAATGAGCAGTTCTTC
TRBV7-2	.	TRBD2	TRBJ2-3	CASTLAGGRTDTQYF	TGTGCCAGCACCTTAGCGGGAGGGCGCACAGATACGCAGTATTTT
TRBV20-1	.	.	TRBJ1-2	CSARDLAGTGYGYTF	TGCAGTGCTAGAGATCTAGCAGGGACTGGCTATGGCTACACCTTC
TRBV20-1	.	.	TRBJ1-1	CSARVRAGNAEAFF	TGCAGTGCTAGAGTAAGGGCGGGGAACGCTGAAGCTTTCTTT
TRBV5-6	few	.	TRBJ2-5	CASSLTMGLETQYF	TGTGCCAGCAGCTTGACTATGGGGTTGGAGACCCAGTACTTC
TRBV11-2	.	.	TRBJ1-1	CASSSPLGTEAFF	TGTGCCAGCAGCTCCCCGTTGGGCACTGAAGCTTTCTTT
TRBV6-1	few	.	TRBJ2-1	CATAKEGALNEQFF	TGTGCCACCGCTAAGGAGGGGGCGTTGAATGAGCAGTTCTTC
TRBV4-3	few	TRBD1	TRBJ1-1	CASSPTWTGNTEAFF	TGCGCCAGCAGCCCGACCTGGACAGGGAACACTGAAGCTTTCTTT
TRBV6-1	.	TRBD2	TRBJ2-1	CASSGAGGYNEQFF	TGTGCCAGCAGTGGAGCGGGAGGCTACAATGAGCAGTTCTTC
TRBV3-1	.	.	TRBJ1-1	CASSQGAGISLFF	TGTGCCAGCAGCCAAGGCGCGGGGATAAGCTTGTTCTTT
TRBV7-9	few	.	TRBJ1-2	CASSSQPGGGYGYTF	TGTGCCAGCAGCTCACAACCCGGAGGAGGCTATGGCTACACCTTC
TRBV11-2	.	.	TRBJ2-2	CASSPFYTGGGGELFF	TGTGCCAGCAGCCCTTTTTACACCGGGGGTGGCGGGGAGCTGTTTTTT
TRBV20-1	.	.	TRBJ1-2	CSARDRDYGYTF	TGCAGTGCTAGAGATAGGGATTATGGCTACACCTTC
TRBV6-6	few	TRBD1	TRBJ1-1	CASSNEDRRNTEAFF	TGTGCCAGCAGTAACGAGGACAGGAGAAACACTGAAGCTTTCTTT
TRBV20-1	few	.	TRBJ1-2	CSARRGPNYGYTF	TGCAGTGCTAGGCGCGGTCCTAACTATGGCTACACCTTC
TRBV20-1	.	.	TRBJ2-1	CSARRSPYNEQFF	TGCAGTGCTAGAAGAAGTCCCTACAATGAGCAGTTCTTC
TRBV6-2/TRBV6-3	.	TRBD1	TRBJ2-6	CASSPRTGLVGANVLTF	TGTGCCAGCAGCCCTCGGACAGGTCTTGTAGGGGCCAACGTCCTGACTTTC
TRBV13	few	.	TRBJ2-7	CASSPDSISEQYF	TGTGCCAGCAGCCCGGACAGTATCAGCGAGCAGTACTTC
TRBV3-1	.	.	TRBJ1-6	CASSRTPGSAAIPLHF	TGTGCCAGCAGCCGAACACCCGGTTCCGCCGCAATCCCCCTCCACTTT
TRBV12-3/TRBV12-4	.	TRBD2	TRBJ2-1	CASSPGSGGYYNEQFF	TGTGCCAGCAGCCCTGGCTCGGGGGGGTACTACAATGAGCAGTTCTTC
TRBV6-1	.	.	TRBJ2-1	CASSEGQTYNEQFF	TGTGCCAGCAGTGAAGGACAGACCTACAATGAGCAGTTCTTC
TRBV12-3/TRBV12-4	.	TRBD2	TRBJ2-1	CASSTSECNEQFF	TGTGCCTCCTCCACTAGCGAGTGCAATGAGCAGTTCTTC
TRBV6-6	.	.	TRBJ2-2	CASSYGRGELFF	TGTGCCAGCAGTTACGGCAGGGGCGAGCTGTTTTTT
TRBV29-1	.	.	TRBJ1-1	CSVAPGDTEAFF	TGCAGCGTTGCCCCCGGGGACACTGAAGCTTTCTTT
TRBV3-1	few	.	TRBJ1-1	CASSQEGTGMNTEAFF	TGTGCCAGCAGCCAAGAGGGAACAGGGATGAACACTGAAGCTTTCTTT
TRBV7-2	.	.	TRBJ1-3	CASSSRPNSGNTIYF	TGTGCCAGCAGTTCCCGTCCCAACTCTGGAAACACCATATATTTT
TRBV18	.	.	TRBJ2-7	CASSPVNYYEQYF	TGTGCCAGCTCACCGGTCAACTACTACGAGCAGTACTTC
TRBV10-3	few	TRBD1	TRBJ2-1	CATGKHAGQGDEQFF	TGTGCCACAGGAAAACATGCGGGACAGGGGGATGAGCAGTTCTTC
TRBV6-6	.	TRBD1	TRBJ2-1	CASSLGQGFDNEQFF	TGTGCCAGCAGCCTCGGACAGGGGTTTGACAATGAGCAGTTCTTC
TRBV20-1	.	TRBD1	TRBJ2-7	CSASRTGDFWEQYF	TGCAGTGCTAGCCGAACAGGGGATTTTTGGGAGCAGTACTTC
TRBV2	once	.	TRBJ1-1	CASSGRVGHTEAFF	TGTGCCAGCAGTGGCAGGGTAGGGCACACTGAAGCTTTCTTT
TRBV29-1	many	.	TRBJ1-1	CSVVVAGSGTEAFF	TGCAGCGTTGTAGTAGCAGGTTCGGGCACTGAAGCTTTCTTT